Following are 23 T cell receptor beta chains from one sample sequenced in a study of cytomegalovirus exposure and HLA in healthy donors. 60 Vbeta and 13 Jbeta primers were used in PCR. Repertoires were generated with immunoSEQ multiplex PCR, while TCRdb's copy carries only in-frame clones and drops some. This repertoire shows 120,000 or so clones, roughly 80% found once; its top ten account for about 1.8%. The sample comprised PBMCs. The receptors derive from a man aged 18 to 30 in good health and CMV-seronegative.

The rearrangement joins TRBV19 to TRBJ2-5; 7 nucleotides line up with TRBD1. V lost 5 bases to trimming and J lost 4 bases; unmatched junction nucleotides: 1. The germline V gene has CDR1 LNHDA and CDR2 SQIVND (reference sequence). The CDR3 consists of 12 residues. The CDR3 loop reads CASSSGGETQYF. The CDR3 DNA follows: TGTGCCAGTAGTTCAGGGGGAGAGACCCAGTACTTC.

The chain has TRBV18 and TRBJ1-1; D is perhaps TRBD1 (5 bases). Trimming stripped 3 bases from V and 5 bases from J, with 13 bases between. Per germline, CDR1 KGHSH and CDR2 LQKENI. The CDR3 totals 14 residues. The CDR3 loop reads CASSPSSRGTEAFF. Here the CDR3 DNA reads TGTGCCAGCTCACCTTCGTCTAGGGGAACTGAAGCTTTCTTT.

The chain couples TRBV5-1 to TRBJ1-1; 11 positions agree with TRBD1. In germline, CDR1 is SGHRS, CDR2 YFSETQ. This CDR3 has 15 amino acids. Trimming at V came to 4 bases and at J to 2 bases, leaving 4 bases not matched to a gene. This CDR3 is CASSGGQGANTEAFF. CDR3 DNA sequence: TGCGCCAGCAGCGGAGGACAGGGGGCTAACACTGAAGCTTTCTTT.

This clone came up a few times. The chain recombines TRBV7-9 with TRBJ1-4, with 8 bases identical to TRBD1. V trimming: 3 bases; J trimming: 4 bases; junction bases outside the gene matches: 4. CDR3 size: 15 residues. Germline lookup yields CDR1 SEHNR and CDR2 FQNEAQ (reference sequence). As DNA, the CDR3 is TGTGCCAGCAGCTTCGGGGACAGGCTTAATGAAAAACTGTTTTTT. It codes for CASSFGDRLNEKLFF.

The V call is TRBV7-9, the J call TRBJ1-1; a possible D gene is TRBD1 (5 bases). The CDR3 is 15 residues long. CDR1 and CDR2 from the germline V gene are SEHNR and FQNEAQ (reference sequence). V lost 5 bases, J lost 3 bases, and 16 bases lay in between. CDR3 sequence: CASSPIRQTDTEAFF. The CDR3 bases are TGTGCCAGCAGCCCAATAAGACAGACGGACACTGAAGCTTTCTTT.

The chain uses TRBV15 and TRBJ2-7; possible D gene TRBD2, 6 bases. The CDR3 is 18 residues long. Germline assignment: CDR1 LNHNV and CDR2 YYDKDF (reference sequence). Trimming took 5 bases from V and 6 from J, leaving 29 bases between them. Written as DNA, the CDR3 is TGTGCCACCAGCTTCCCGGGAGCGGCTACCTCCCCCGACTCCGAGCAGTACTTC. Its translation: CATSFPGAATSPDSEQYF.

The chain couples TRBV29-1 to TRBJ2-2; D perhaps matches TRBD1 (6 bases). This CDR3 is 14 amino acids long. Per the germline V gene, CDR1 is SQVTM and CDR2 is ANQGSEA. The V end lost 7 bases, the J end lost 0 bases, and 12 bases lay between the germline ends. CDR3 sequence reads: CSGAGAANTGELFF. CDR3 sequence (DNA): TGCAGCGGTGCAGGGGCTGCGAACACCGGGGAGCTGTTTTTT.

The chain employs TRBV2 and TRBJ1-2; 8 nucleotides match TRBD1. V shed 8 bases, J shed 5 bases, and the junction held 4 bases outside the gene matches. Germline V CDR1 and CDR2: SNHLY, FYNNEI. The CDR3 has 12 residues. The CDR3 here is CASGQGAYGYTF. In DNA form, the CDR3 reads TGTGCCAGCGGGCAGGGGGCGTATGGCTACACCTTC.

The genes are TRBV10-1 and TRBJ1-2; 8 bases match TRBD1. CDR1 WNHNN and CDR2 SYGVQD come from the germline V gene (reference sequence). The J segment lost 2 bases and the V segment lost 4 bases, leaving 3 bases of the junction unmatched. This CDR3 spans 14 amino acids. This CDR3 reads CASSGGTGNYGYTF. The CDR3 DNA reads TGCGCCAGCAGTGGCGGGACAGGAAACTATGGCTACACCTTC.

The V call is TRBV5-1, the J call TRBJ2-1; no firm D call. V was shortened by 3 bases and J by 5 bases, with 12 bases between the two germline ends. The germline gives CDR1 SGHRS, CDR2 YFSETQ. The CDR3 covers 14 residues. The CDR3 DNA sequence: TGCGCCAGCAGCTCAACCTTCTCAGACAATGAGCAGTTCTTC. This translates into CASSSTFSDNEQFF.

This clone came up once. This chain links TRBV9 with TRBJ1-2; D uncertain. Trimming removed 4 bases at V and 1 base at J, with 11 bases between. The CDR3 has 14 residues. Germline V gives CDR1 SGDLS, CDR2 YYNGEE. CDR3 coding DNA: TGTGCCAGCAGCCTTAGGGAGGGTAACTATGGCTACACCTTC. Translation gives CASSLREGNYGYTF.

In its sample, this clone was seen once. The V and J genes are TRBV2 and TRBJ1-2, with TRBD1 matching 7 bases. From germline, CDR1 is SNHLY and CDR2 FYNNEI. V lost 4 bases to trimming and J lost 4 bases; unmatched junction nucleotides: 6. The CDR3 sequence is 14 residues long. The CDR3 bases are TGTGCCAGCAGTGTACGGGCAGGGGGCTATGGCTACACCTTC. Amino acid sequence: CASSVRAGGYGYTF.

The chain employs TRBV5-3 and TRBJ2-7; 9 bases agree with TRBD1. TRBV5-3 is given ORF status, its function remaining uncertain. Trimming at V came to 4 bases and at J to 0 bases, leaving 2 bases not matched to a gene. This CDR3 contains 14 residues. The CDR3 loop is CARSGDRASYEQYF. As DNA, the CDR3 is TGTGCCAGAAGCGGGGACAGGGCCTCCTACGAGCAGTACTTC.

This chain's CDR3 is CASSDLDRGRVKNIQYF. The CDR3 bases are TGTGCCAGCAGTGACCTGGACAGGGGGAGGGTCAAAAACATTCAGTACTTC. V is TRBV2 and J is TRBJ2-4; 10 bases fit TRBD1. The germline V gene has CDR1 SNHLY and CDR2 FYNNEI. The CDR3 contains 17 residues. J lost 3 bases, V lost 3 bases, and 8 bases had no gene match.

This clone was seen more than once but under ten times. This sequence joins TRBV7-2 and TRBJ2-5, with 10 bases that match TRBD2. J was trimmed by 4 bases and V by 1 base; bases with no gene match: 3. Germline-derived CDR1 and CDR2 are SGHTA and FQGNSA. The CDR3 runs 15 residues. Here the CDR3 DNA reads TGTGCCAGCAGCTTAGGTAGCGGGGGGAGAGAGACCCAGTACTTC. Translation gives CASSLGSGGRETQYF.

This clone was seen only a few times. The chain combines TRBV23-1 with TRBJ1-3; D unresolved. TRBV23-1 is classed as an ORF, of uncertain function. This CDR3 comprises 15 residues. Between the trimmed V and J ends, which lost 3 bases and 4 bases, there was a span of 13 bases. The CDR3 is CASSHLGERGNTIYF. The CDR3, as DNA: TGCGCCAGCAGTCATCTAGGAGAGAGGGGAAACACCATATATTTT.

The chain is built from TRBV9 and TRBJ1-6; tentatively, D is TRBD1 (6 bases). Germline lookup yields CDR1 SGDLS and CDR2 YYNGEE. Trimming cost V 1 base and J 10 bases, with 12 bases left between them. The CDR3 length is 14 residues. For the CDR3, the DNA is TGTGCCAGCAGCGTATTGGGGGCGGGCTCACCCCTCCACTTT. Its translation is CASSVLGAGSPLHF.

This clone was counted only a few times. This sequence joins TRBV4-2 and TRBJ2-1; 13 bases map to TRBD2. Germline loops: CDR1 LGHNA, CDR2 YNFKEQ. The CDR3 is made up of 17 amino acids. The trim removed 3 bases at V and 9 bases at J, leaving 11 bases unmatched. CDR3 coding DNA: TGTGCCAGCAGCCAGGAATTGACTAGCGGGGGGCGAGGTGAGCAGTTCTTC. Translated, it gives CASSQELTSGGRGEQFF.

The rearrangement links TRBV29-1 to TRBJ2-1; 7 bases agree with TRBD1. The CDR3 loop spans 12 amino acids. V gave up 7 bases and J gave up 7 bases; unmatched junction bases: 7. CDR1 is SQVTM, CDR2 ANQGSEA, per germline. The CDR3, as DNA: TGCAGCGCAAGACAGGGTCAGAATGAGCAGTTCTTC. Translated: CSARQGQNEQFF.

The chain links TRBV7-9 to TRBJ2-7, with TRBD1 identical over 8 bases. Germline lookup yields CDR1 SEHNR and CDR2 FQNEAQ (reference sequence). Trimming removed 4 bases from V and 4 bases from J; junction bases left unmatched: 12. This CDR3 spans 16 amino acids. Here the CDR3 reads CASSSPPTGEWYEQYF. The CDR3 nucleotides read TGTGCCAGCAGCTCGCCGCCGACAGGGGAGTGGTACGAGCAGTACTTC.

This chain joins TRBV6-5 and TRBJ2-2; 7 bases fit TRBD2. Germline CDR1 and CDR2: MNHEY and SVGAGI. The CDR3 totals 16 residues. The trim removed 1 base at V and 5 bases at J, leaving 7 bases unmatched. The CDR3 loop is CASSYWRGSGTGELFF. In DNA, the CDR3 is TGTGCCAGCAGTTACTGGCGGGGGAGTGGAACCGGGGAGCTGTTTTTT.

This clone has just a few counts. The rearrangement uses TRBV2 and TRBJ1-1; 9 bases fit TRBD1. J lost 11 bases, V lost 4 bases, and 5 bases had no gene match. Germline-derived CDR1 and CDR2 are SNHLY and FYNNEI. The CDR3 is 12 amino acids. This chain's CDR3 is CASSGDRDYAFF. The CDR3 region has the DNA TGTGCCAGCAGTGGGGACAGGGATTACGCTTTCTTT. The full variable domain, with the rest looked up from reference TRBV2 and TRBJ1-1, is EPEVTQTPSHQVTQMGQEVILRCVPISNHLYFYWYRQILGQKVEFLVSFYNNEISEKSEIFDDQFSVERPDGSNFTLKIRSTKLEDSAMYFCASSGDRDYAFFGQGTRLTVV.

The CDR3 sequence: CASSGGHIGYEQFF. Here the CDR3 DNA reads TGTGCCAGCAGTGGGGGACACATTGGGTATGAGCAGTTCTTC. The rearrangement links TRBV2 to TRBJ2-1; tentative D call: TRBD1 (6 bases). Trimming left V 4 bases short and J 8 bases short, with 15 bases between. CDR1 is SNHLY and CDR2 is FYNNEI in the germline V gene. The CDR3 extends over 14 amino acids.